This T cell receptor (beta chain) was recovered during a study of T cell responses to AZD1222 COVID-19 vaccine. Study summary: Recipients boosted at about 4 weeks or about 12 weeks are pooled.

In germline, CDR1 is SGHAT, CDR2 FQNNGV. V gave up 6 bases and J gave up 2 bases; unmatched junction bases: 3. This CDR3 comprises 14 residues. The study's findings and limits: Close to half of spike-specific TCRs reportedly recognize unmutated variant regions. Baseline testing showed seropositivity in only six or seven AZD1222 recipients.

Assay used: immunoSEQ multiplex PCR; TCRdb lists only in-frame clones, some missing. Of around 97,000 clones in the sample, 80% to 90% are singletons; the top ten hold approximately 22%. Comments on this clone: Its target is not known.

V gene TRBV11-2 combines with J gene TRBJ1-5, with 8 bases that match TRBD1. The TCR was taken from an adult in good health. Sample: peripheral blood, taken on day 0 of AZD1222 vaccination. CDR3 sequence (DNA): TGTGCCAGCAGTCTGACAGGGGGCAATCAGCCCCAGCATTTT. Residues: CASSLTGGNQPQHF.